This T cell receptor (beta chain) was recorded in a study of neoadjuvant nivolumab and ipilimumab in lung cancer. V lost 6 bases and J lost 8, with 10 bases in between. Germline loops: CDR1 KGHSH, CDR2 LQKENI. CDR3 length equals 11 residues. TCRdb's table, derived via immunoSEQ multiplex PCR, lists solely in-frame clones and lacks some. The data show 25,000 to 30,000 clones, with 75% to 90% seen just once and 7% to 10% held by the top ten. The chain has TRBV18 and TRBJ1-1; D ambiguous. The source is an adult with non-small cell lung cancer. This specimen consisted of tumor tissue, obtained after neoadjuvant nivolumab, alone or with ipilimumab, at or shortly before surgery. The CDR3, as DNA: TGTGCCAGCTCTCACGGACGGGAAGCTTTCTTT. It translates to CASSHGREAFF.